The entry below describes one T cell receptor (beta chain). Its binding antigen is unknown. Nothing much larger sits one base from this clone, and base qualities are not available. TCRbeta CDR3 regions were amplified from genomic DNA using the immunoSEQ Assay, a bias-controlled multiplex PCR. The study's processing was this. Within the assay, amplification of reference gene primers was used to estimate how many nucleated cells each sample contained. To quantify the absolute abundance of each unique TCRbeta CDR3 rearrangement, sequence reads were collapsed and filtered. For each sample, productive Simpson clonality was calculated as the square root of Simpson's diversity index over productive rearrangements. TCRdb obtained this table from immuneACCESS and retained in-frame rearrangements with V and J assigned. These tables miss some clones; where compared with another copy, unresolved V genes account for less than half of the shortfall, and the remainder is unexplained. That table furnishes V, J and clone size, whereas the DNA furnished D and trimming. Within this sample are 250,000 to 350,000 clones, with 70% to 90% of them counted one time only. Of the sample, approximately 5.3% falls within the top ten clones.

This record belongs to a study of blood T cell repertoires in COVID-19 (dated by TCRdb to 2018 to 2020). A note on the overall study: Collaborator samples came from the United States, Italy and Spain and covered acute and convalescent phases of COVID-19. The prospective study material was composed of cDNA or gDNA derived from T cells, B-cell-depleted T cells, or PBMCs. Deeply sampled blood TCRbeta repertoires from subjects exposed to, actively infected with, or recovered from COVID-19 were included in the dataset. The repertoires were released in a freely available public database meant as a resource for research on the immune response to SARS-CoV-2. The samples were drawn from the first 160 participants of the ongoing ImmuneRACE study and from 1,254 subjects provided by 6 global collaborators. A de-identified subject ID, COVID-19 status, age in years and sex were almost always included in the sample metadata. Where HLA class I and class II types were available, the types were taken from metadata supplied by the sample provider, not from assay-based typing. Beyond this particular receptor, the publication reports: The amount of clinical and demographic metadata varied by source and participant and was provided uncurated.

Enrolling through a virtual design, the prospective study's participants ranged in age from roughly 18 to 100 years and lived across about two dozen United States geographic areas. To assign participants to cohorts, the prospective study relied on clinical history that participants themselves reported in a screening survey and a study questionnaire. ImmuneRACE Cohort 3 recovered participants were defined by two consecutive negative NP/OP PCR tests, healthcare professional clearance, or symptom resolution. In the prospective study, mobile phlebotomists collected whole blood, serum and a nasopharyngeal or oropharyngeal swab from each participant. Prospective study participants could optionally give additional blood draws and questionnaires over a 2-month period. Blood samples from the prospective study were shipped frozen or at room temperature prior to DNA extraction. Trimming takes 4 bases from V and 4 bases from J, and the germline ends sit 10 bases apart. CDR1 and CDR2 are read off the germline V gene (reference sequence) as LNHDA and SQIVND. The CDR3 starts with the cysteine, ends with the phenylalanine, and has 13 residues. The retained sequence is limited to the CDR3, 39 bases, with the frame set at the first base.

Sequenced sample: PBMCs or T cells enriched from blood (not recorded which). Here the chain combines TRBV19 and TRBJ1-1; TRBD1 could be the D gene, as 6 bases match. This sequence originates from a woman in her 30s who had recovered from COVID-19. The CDR3 sequence is CASSTRTVTEAFF. The sequenced DNA is TGTGCCAGTAGTACCCGGACAGTCACTGAAGCTTTCTTT.